This note documents a single T cell receptor (beta chain) sequence. After 5'RACE with constant-segment primers, TCR alpha and TCR beta cDNA libraries carrying sample barcodes and UMIs were obtained. TCRdb re-called the 5' RACE reads through MiXCR, storing one row per CDR3 protein. Among about 320,000 distinct CDR3 sequences listed, roughly an eighth were seen once. The source of the sample is a study of T-cell memory formation after mild COVID-19. The specimen sequenced was PBMCs or a T cell subset sorted from them (not recorded which). This sequence was found in a man aged 18 to 30 who had mild COVID-19 (a few samples of this study predate the infection). Cell type and time point are not known.

The CDR3 reads CATSRRAGAEETQYF. The CDR3 coding sequence is TGTGCCACCAGCCGACGGGCGGGGGCGGAAGAGACCCAGTACTTC. The genes are TRBV15 and TRBJ2-5; possibly TRBD2 for D (7 bases). CDR1 is LNHNV and CDR2 is YYDKDF in the germline V gene (reference sequence). Trimming left V 5 bases short and J 3 bases short, with 16 bases between. The CDR3 runs to 15 residues.